This T cell receptor beta chain was sequenced during a study of preoperative IRX-2 immunotherapy in early breast cancer. Libraries were prepared by immunoSEQ multiplex PCR; TCRdb keeps only in-frame clonotypes and omits some of them. The sample includes 5,000 or so clones, approximately 71% of them seen just once. Treatment indicated: preoperative locoregional IRX-2 cytokine immunotherapy. Samples came from a phase Ib trial of preoperative locoregional IRX-2 cytokine immunotherapy. V lost 4 bases, J lost 0 bases, and 10 bases lay in between. The CDR3 is 15 residues long. Per germline, CDR1 SGHRS and CDR2 YFSETQ.

Sequenced material: tumor tissue, taken before IRX-2 immunotherapy. The chain couples TRBV5-1 to TRBJ2-2, with D perhaps given as TRBD1 or TRBD2 (5 bases each). This TCR came from a human donor with breast cancer. CDR3 coding DNA: TGCGCCAGCAGCCCGGGACGGCCGAACACCGGGGAGCTGTTTTTT. Its protein product is CASSPGRPNTGELFF.